Each of the 2 T cell receptor beta chains below was sequenced from the same sample in a study of shared T cell receptors in the human thymus (dated by TCRdb to 2020 to 2022). Receptor amplification or capture employed the immunoSEQ multiplex PCR assay. TCRdb provides this immuneACCESS table in a form limited to in-frame rearrangements. Some clones are lacking; in checked studies, under half of them reflect an unresolved V gene, and why the rest are absent is not known. The sample profile shows about 710,000 clones; more than 70% of them were found once. The top ten clonotypes cover roughly 0.0086% of the sample. These data also formed part of another study, on human thymus T cells.

Sequencing was done on a sample of thymocytes. Receptors were obtained from a boy under two years old with a congenital heart defect. Donor details come from another sample of the same person, matched by shared clones.

This clone was detected only once. The chain carries TRBV4-3 and TRBJ2-3; TRBD1 matches 7 bases. The ends lost 1 base at V and 2 bases at J; junction bases unmatched: 6. CDR3 length equals 16 residues. Per the germline V gene, CDR1 is LGHNA and CDR2 is YSLEER. The CDR3 nucleotides are TGCGCCAGCAGCCAAGCCCGGGACAGCAACACAGATACGCAGTATTTT. It codes for CASSQARDSNTDTQYF.

The CDR3 nucleotides are TGTGCCAGCAGCGAGGCGGACAGGGTGGGAAACATTCAGTACTTC. Translation gives CASSEADRVGNIQYF. The chain has TRBV9 and TRBJ2-4; TRBD1 agrees at 8 bases. Germline CDR1 and CDR2: SGDLS and YYNGEE. CDR3 length equals 15 residues. J gave up 6 bases and V 3 bases, and 8 bases lay outside the gene matches. The full variable domain, with the rest looked up from reference TRBV9 and TRBJ2-4, is DSGVTQTPKHLITATGQRVTLRCSPRSGDLSVYWYQQSLDQGLQFLIQYYNGEERAKGNILERFSAQQFPDLHSELNLSSLELGDSALYFCASSEADRVGNIQYFGAGTRLSVL.